Sequencing of this TCR beta chain was carried out in a study of T-cell memory formation after mild COVID-19. Overall study context: TCR clusters were mostly confined to one donor each.

Using its own MiXCR run on the 5' RACE reads, TCRdb lists one record per CDR3 protein. The table lists more than 300,000 distinct CDR3 sequences, 20% to 25% of them singletons. CDR1 is SGHRS and CDR2 is YFSETQ in the germline V gene. CDR3 length: 15 amino acids. V shed 3 bases, J shed 0 bases, and the junction held 4 bases outside the gene matches. The material sequenced was PBMCs or a T cell subset sorted from them (not recorded which). This TCR was sampled from a man younger than 35 who had mild COVID-19 (a few samples of this study predate the infection). Cell type and time point are not known. The chain couples TRBV5-1 to TRBJ1-2; 8 bases match TRBD1. The CDR3 region has the DNA TGCGCCAGCAGCTCTGACAGGGGCTCTAACTATGGCTACACCTTC. Translating it yields CASSSDRGSNYGYTF.